The sequence of this T cell receptor beta chain was determined in a study of cytomegalovirus exposure and HLA in healthy donors. General study findings and limits: Per published reports, the classifier diagnosed cytomegalovirus status with high specificity and sensitivity. Altogether, 150 to 200 TCR beta chains were recorded as cytomegalovirus-associated. Common viral pathogens (according to a later analysis) appeared linked to several of the most significant clusters. Rare TCR sequences predominated, though certain public TCRs were found in many donors.

The table lists this clone with a count of one. Its target is unknown. Both 60 Vbeta primers and 13 Jbeta primers went into the PCR. Repertoires were generated with immunoSEQ multiplex PCR, while TCRdb's copy carries only in-frame clones and drops some. The sample shows about 200,000 clones, approximately 79% of them seen only once. The clonotype comes from a girl aged 2 to 9 in good health and CMV-seronegative. Material: PBMCs.

The CDR3 DNA sequence: TGCAGCGTACGGAACAGGGGTGCGAGAGAAGCTTTCTTT. The encoded protein is CSVRNRGAREAFF. J is TRBJ1-1 and V is TRBV29-1; 7 bases are shared with TRBD1. J gave up 8 bases and V 6 bases, and 12 bases lay outside the gene matches. Germline V gene data show CDR1 as SQVTM and CDR2 as ANQGSEA. The CDR3 extends over 13 amino acids.